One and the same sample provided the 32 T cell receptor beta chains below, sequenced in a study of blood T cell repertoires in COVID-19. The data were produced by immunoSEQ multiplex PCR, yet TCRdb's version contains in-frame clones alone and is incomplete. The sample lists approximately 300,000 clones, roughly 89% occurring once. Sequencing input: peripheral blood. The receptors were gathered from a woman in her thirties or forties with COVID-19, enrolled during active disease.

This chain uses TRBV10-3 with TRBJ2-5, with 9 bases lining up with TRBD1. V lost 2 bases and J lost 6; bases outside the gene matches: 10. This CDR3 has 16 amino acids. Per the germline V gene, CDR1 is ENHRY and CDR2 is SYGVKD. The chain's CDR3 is CAISEPGQGGGKTQYF. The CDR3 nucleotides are TGTGCCATCAGTGAGCCGGGACAGGGTGGAGGAAAGACCCAGTACTTC.

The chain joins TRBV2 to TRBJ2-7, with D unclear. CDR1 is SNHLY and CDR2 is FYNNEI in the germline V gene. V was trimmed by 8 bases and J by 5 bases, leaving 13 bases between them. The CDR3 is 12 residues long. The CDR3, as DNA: TGTGCCAGCCAGAAAGAGAGGAACGAGCAGTACTTC. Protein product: CASQKERNEQYF.

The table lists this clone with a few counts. In DNA form, the CDR3 reads TGCAGCGCCCGAGAAGGGGGACTAGCGGGATTCGGGGAGCAGTACTTC. Translated, it gives CSAREGGLAGFGEQYF. The chain employs TRBV29-1 and TRBJ2-7; TRBD2 matches at 13 bases. Germline V gene lookup returns CDR1 SQVTM and CDR2 ANQGSEA. V dropped 7 bases and J dropped 7; count of bases not matched to a gene: 16. This CDR3 is 16 amino acids long.

The CDR3 DNA sequence: TGCGCCAGCAGCTTGGGTTGGGGGCAGGGAATGAGGTACGAGCAGTACTTC. The encoded protein is CASSLGWGQGMRYEQYF. V gene TRBV5-1 combines with J gene TRBJ2-7; D may be TRBD1 (6 bases). The CDR3 is 17 amino acids. Germline-derived CDR1 and CDR2 are SGHRS and YFSETQ. V was clipped by 0 bases and J by 4 bases, with 20 bases between them.

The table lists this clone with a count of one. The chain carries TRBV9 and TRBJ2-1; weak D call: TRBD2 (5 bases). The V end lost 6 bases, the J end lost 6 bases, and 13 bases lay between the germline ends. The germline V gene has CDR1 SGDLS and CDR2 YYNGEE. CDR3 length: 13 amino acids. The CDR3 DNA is TGTGCCAGCATGTCTCTAGCCGGCAATGAGCAGTTCTTC. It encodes CASMSLAGNEQFF. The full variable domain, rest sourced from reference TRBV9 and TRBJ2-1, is DSGVTQTPKHLITATGQRVTLRCSPRSGDLSVYWYQQSLDQGLQFLIQYYNGEERAKGNILERFSAQQFPDLHSELNLSSLELGDSALYFCASMSLAGNEQFFGPGTRLTVL.

CDR3 nucleotides: TGTGCCAGCAGCTACGCCGGGACAGGGGCGGCCTACGAGCAGTACTTC. Its translation: CASSYAGTGAAYEQYF. This chain uses TRBV5-5 with TRBJ2-7; 10 bases are shared with TRBD1. In germline, CDR1 is SGHKS, CDR2 YYEKEE (reference sequence). This CDR3 is 16 amino acids long. V lost 3 bases and J lost 2; bases outside the gene matches: 8. Based on the CDR3 plus reference TRBV5-5 and TRBJ2-7, the full variable domain is DAGVTQSPTHLIKTRGQQVTLRCSPISGHKSVSWYQQVLGQGPQFIFQYYEKEERGRGNFPDRFSARQFPNYSSELNVNALLLGDSALYLCASSYAGTGAAYEQYFGPGTRLTVT.

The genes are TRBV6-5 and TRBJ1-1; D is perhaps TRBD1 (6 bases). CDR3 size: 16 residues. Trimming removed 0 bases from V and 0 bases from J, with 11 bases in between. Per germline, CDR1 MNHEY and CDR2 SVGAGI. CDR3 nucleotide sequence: TGTGCCAGCAGTTACTCGGGGGGGCACATGAACACTGAAGCTTTCTTT. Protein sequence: CASSYSGGHMNTEAFF.

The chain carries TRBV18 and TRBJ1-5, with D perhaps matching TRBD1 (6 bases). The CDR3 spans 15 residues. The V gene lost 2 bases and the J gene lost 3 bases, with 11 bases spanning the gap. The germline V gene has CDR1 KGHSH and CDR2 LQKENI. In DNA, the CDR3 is TGTGCCAGCTCACCAGCAGGACAGCTCAATCAGCCCCAGCATTTT. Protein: CASSPAGQLNQPQHF.

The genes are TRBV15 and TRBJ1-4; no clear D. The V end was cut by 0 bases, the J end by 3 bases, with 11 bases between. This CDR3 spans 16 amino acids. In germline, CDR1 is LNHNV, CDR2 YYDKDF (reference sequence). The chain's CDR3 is CATSRDSQVSNEKLFF. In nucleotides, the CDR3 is TGTGCCACCAGCAGAGACTCTCAGGTCTCTAATGAAAAACTGTTTTTT.

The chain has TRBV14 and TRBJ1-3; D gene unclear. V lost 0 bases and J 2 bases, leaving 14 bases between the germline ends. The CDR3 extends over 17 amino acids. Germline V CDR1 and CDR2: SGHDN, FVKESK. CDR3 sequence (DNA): TGTGCCAGCAGCCAAGATCTCCCCCAGGCGACTGGAAACACCATATATTTT. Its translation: CASSQDLPQATGNTIYF. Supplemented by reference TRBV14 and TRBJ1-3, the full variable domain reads EAGVTQFPSHSVIEKGQTVTLRCDPISGHDNLYWYRRVMGKEIKFLLHFVKESKQDESGMPNNRFLAERTGGTYSTLKVQPAELEDSGVYFCASSQDLPQATGNTIYFGEGSWLTVV.

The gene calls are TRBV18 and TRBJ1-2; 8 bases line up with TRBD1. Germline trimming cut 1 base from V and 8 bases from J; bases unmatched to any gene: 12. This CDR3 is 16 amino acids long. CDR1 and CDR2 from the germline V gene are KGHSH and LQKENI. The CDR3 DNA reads TGTGCCAGCTCACCACTGAAGGACAGGGCCCTAGAAGGCTACACCTTC. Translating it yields CASSPLKDRALEGYTF.

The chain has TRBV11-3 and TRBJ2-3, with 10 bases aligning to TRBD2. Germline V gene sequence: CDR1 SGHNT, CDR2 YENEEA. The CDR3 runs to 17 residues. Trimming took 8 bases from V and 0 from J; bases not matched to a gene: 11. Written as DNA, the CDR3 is TGTGCCAGCGCTTCGTCTAGCGGGGGTCTCAGCACAGATACGCAGTATTTT. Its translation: CASASSSGGLSTDTQYF.

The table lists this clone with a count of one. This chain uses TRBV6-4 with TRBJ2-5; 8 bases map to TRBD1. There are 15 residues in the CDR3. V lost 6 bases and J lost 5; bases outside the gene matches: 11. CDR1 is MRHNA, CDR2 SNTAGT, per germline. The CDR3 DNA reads TGTGCCAGCAGACCAACCGGACAGGGTTGGGAGACCCAGTACTTC. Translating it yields CASRPTGQGWETQYF.

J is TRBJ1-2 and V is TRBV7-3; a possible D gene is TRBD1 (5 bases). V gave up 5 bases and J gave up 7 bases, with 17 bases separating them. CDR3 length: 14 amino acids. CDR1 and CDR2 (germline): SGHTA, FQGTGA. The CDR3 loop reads CASSPGHASGGYTF. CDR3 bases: TGTGCCAGCAGCCCAGGACACGCCTCGGGTGGCTACACCTTC.

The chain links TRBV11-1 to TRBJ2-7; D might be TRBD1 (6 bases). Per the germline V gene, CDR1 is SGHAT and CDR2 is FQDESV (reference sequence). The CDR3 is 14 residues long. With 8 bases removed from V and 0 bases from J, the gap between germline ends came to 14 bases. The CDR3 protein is CASAWTDSSYEQYF. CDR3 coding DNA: TGTGCCAGCGCCTGGACAGACAGCTCCTACGAGCAGTACTTC. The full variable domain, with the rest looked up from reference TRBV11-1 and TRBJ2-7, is EAEVAQSPRYKITEKSQAVAFWCDPISGHATLYWYRQILGQGPELLVQFQDESVVDDSQLPKDRFSAERLKGVDSTLKIQPAELGDSAMYLCASAWTDSSYEQYFGPGTRLTVT.

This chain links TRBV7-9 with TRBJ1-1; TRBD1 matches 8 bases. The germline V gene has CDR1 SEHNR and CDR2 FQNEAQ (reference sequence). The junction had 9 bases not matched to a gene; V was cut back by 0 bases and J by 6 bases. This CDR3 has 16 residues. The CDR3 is CASSLASGRGPAEAFF. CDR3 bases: TGTGCCAGCAGCTTAGCGTCGGGCAGGGGGCCGGCTGAAGCTTTCTTT.

CDR3 in amino acids: CASSVSGGRETQYF. CDR3 DNA sequence: TGTGCCAGCAGCGTTTCGGGGGGCCGGGAGACCCAGTACTTC. The chain is built from TRBV9 and TRBJ2-5; possible D gene TRBD2, 7 bases. CDR1 is SGDLS and CDR2 is YYNGEE in the germline V gene. There are 14 residues in the CDR3. Between the trimmed V and J ends, which lost 2 bases and 5 bases, there was a span of 13 bases.

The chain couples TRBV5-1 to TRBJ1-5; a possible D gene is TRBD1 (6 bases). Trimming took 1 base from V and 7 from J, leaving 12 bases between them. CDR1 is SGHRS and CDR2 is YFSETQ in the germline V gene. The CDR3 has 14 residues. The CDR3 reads CASSLSLQGQPQHF. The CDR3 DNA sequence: TGCGCCAGCAGCTTGAGTCTACAGGGCCAGCCCCAGCATTTT.

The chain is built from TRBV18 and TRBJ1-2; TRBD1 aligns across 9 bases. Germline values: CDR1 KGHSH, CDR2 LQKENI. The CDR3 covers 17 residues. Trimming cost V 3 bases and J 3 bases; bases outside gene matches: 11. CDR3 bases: TGTGCCAGCTCACCCCTTCAAACAGGGGGCGCAGACTATGGCTACACCTTC. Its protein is CASSPLQTGGADYGYTF.

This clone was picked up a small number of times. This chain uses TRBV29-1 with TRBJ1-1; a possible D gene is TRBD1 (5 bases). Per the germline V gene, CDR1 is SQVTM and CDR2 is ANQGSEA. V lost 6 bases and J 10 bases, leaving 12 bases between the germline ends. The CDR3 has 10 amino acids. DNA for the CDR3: TGCAGCGTAAACGGGGGGGGAGCTTTCTTT. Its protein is CSVNGGGAFF. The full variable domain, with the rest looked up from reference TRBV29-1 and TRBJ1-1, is SAVISQKPSRDICQRGTSLTIQCQVDSQVTMMFWYRQQPGQSLTLIATANQGSEATYESGFVIDKFPISRPNLTFSTLTVSNMSPEDSSIYLCSVNGGGAFFGQGTRLTVV.

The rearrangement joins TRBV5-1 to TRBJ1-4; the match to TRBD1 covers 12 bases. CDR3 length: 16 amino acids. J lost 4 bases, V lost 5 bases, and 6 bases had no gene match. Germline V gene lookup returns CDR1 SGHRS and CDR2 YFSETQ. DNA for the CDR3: TGCGCCAGCAGGGGACAGGGGGCGCCTAGTAATGAAAAACTGTTTTTT. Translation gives CASRGQGAPSNEKLFF. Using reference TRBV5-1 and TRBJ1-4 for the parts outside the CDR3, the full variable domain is KAGVTQTPRYLIKTRGQQVTLSCSPISGHRSVSWYQQTPGQGLQFLFEYFSETQRNKGNFPGRFSGRQFSNSRSEMNVSTLELGDSALYLCASRGQGAPSNEKLFFGSGTQLSVL.

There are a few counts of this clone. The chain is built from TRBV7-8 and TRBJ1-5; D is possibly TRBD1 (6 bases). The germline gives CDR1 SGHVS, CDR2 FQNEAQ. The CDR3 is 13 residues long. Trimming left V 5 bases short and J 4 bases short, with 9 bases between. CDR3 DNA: TGTGCCAGCAGCGGTACAGGGAATCAGCCCCAGCATTTT. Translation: CASSGTGNQPQHF.

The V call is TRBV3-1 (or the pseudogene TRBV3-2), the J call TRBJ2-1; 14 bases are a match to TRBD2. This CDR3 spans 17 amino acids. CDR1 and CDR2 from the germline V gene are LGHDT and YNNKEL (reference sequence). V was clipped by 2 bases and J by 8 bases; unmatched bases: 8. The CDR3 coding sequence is TGTGCCAGCAGCCAATACAGGGGGACTAGCGGGAGTGATGAGCAGTTCTTC. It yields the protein CASSQYRGTSGSDEQFF.

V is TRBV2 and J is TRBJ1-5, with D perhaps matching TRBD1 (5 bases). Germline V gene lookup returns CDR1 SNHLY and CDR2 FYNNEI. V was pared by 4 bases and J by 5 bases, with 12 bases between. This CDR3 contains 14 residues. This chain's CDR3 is CASSVQGGDQPQHF. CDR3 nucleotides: TGTGCCAGCAGTGTCCAGGGAGGGGATCAGCCCCAGCATTTT.

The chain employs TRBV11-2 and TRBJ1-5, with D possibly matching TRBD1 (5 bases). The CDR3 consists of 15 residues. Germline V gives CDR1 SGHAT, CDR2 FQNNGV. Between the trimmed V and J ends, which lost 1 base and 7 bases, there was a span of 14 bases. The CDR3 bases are TGTGCCAGCAGCTTAGGAGGCAGGGTCAGCCAGCCCCAGCATTTT. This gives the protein CASSLGGRVSQPQHF.

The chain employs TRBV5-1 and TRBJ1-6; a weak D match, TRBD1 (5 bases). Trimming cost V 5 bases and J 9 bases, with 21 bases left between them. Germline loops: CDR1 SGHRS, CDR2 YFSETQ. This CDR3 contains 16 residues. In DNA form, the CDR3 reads TGCGCCAGCAGTCTTTCCCGGGGGGGTAGTGGTTCACCCCTCCACTTT. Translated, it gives CASSLSRGGSGSPLHF. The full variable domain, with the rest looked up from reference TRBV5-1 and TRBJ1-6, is KAGVTQTPRYLIKTRGQQVTLSCSPISGHRSVSWYQQTPGQGLQFLFEYFSETQRNKGNFPGRFSGRQFSNSRSEMNVSTLELGDSALYLCASSLSRGGSGSPLHFGNGTRLTVT.

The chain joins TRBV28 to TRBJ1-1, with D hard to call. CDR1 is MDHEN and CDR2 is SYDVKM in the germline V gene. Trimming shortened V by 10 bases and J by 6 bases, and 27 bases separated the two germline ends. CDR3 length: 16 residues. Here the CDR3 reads CATTSGEGWLKPEAFF. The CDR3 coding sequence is TGTGCCACTACCTCCGGGGAGGGATGGCTTAAGCCTGAAGCTTTCTTT.

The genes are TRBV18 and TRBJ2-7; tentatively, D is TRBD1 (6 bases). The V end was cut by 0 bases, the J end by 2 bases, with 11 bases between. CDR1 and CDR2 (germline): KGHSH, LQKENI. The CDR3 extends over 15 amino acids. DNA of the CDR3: TGTGCCAGCTCACCACCGACGACAGGCCCCTACGAGCAGTACTTC. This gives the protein CASSPPTTGPYEQYF.

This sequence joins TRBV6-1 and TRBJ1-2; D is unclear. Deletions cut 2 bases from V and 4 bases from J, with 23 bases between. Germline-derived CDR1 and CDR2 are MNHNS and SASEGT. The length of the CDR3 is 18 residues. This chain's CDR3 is CASSESSGRVPLGYGYTF. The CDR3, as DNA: TGTGCCAGCAGTGAATCTTCGGGGAGGGTACCACTAGGCTATGGCTACACCTTC.

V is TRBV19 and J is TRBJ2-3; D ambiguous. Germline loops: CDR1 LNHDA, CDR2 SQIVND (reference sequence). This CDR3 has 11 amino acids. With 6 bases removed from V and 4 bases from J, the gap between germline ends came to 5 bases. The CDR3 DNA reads TGTGCCAGTAGGGTAGCAGATACGCAGTATTTT. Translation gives CASRVADTQYF.

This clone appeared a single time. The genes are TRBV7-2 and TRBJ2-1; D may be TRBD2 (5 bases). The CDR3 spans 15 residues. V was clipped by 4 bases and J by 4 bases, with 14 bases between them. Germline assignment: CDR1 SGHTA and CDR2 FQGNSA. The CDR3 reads CASSSRADNYNEQFF. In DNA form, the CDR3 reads TGTGCCAGCAGCTCACGAGCGGATAATTACAATGAGCAGTTCTTC.

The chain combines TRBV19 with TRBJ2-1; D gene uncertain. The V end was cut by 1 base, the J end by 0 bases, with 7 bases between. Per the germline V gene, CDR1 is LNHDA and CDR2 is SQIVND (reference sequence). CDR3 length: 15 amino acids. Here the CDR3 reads CASSIGKSSYNEQFF. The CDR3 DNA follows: TGTGCCAGTAGTATAGGTAAGAGCTCCTACAATGAGCAGTTCTTC.